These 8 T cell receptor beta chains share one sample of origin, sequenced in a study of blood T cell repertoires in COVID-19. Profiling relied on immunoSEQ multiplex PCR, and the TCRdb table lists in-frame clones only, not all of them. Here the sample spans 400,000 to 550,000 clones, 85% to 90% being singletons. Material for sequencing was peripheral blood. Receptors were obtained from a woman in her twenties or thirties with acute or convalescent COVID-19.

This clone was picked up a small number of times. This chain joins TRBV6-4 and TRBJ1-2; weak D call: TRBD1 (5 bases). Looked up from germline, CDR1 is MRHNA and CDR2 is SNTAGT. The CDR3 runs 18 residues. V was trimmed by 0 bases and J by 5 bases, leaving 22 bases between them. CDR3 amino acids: CASSDSSLWRQRSYGYTF. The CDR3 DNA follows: TGTGCCAGCAGTGACTCATCTCTTTGGCGACAGAGATCGTATGGCTACACCTTC.

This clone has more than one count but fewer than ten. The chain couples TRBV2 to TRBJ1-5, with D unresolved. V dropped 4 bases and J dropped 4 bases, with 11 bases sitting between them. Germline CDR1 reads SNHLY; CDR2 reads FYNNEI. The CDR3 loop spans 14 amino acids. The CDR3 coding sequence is TGTGCCAGCAGTGGAGAGGCTTCAAATCAGCCCCAGCATTTT. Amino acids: CASSGEASNQPQHF.

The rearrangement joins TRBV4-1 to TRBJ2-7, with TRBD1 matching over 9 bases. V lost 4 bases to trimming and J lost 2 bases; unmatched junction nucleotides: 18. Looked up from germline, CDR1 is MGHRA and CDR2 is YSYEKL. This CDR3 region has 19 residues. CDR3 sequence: CASSRTPFLNRDRAYEQYF. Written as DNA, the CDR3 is TGCGCCAGCAGCCGAACTCCCTTCCTCAACCGGGACAGGGCCTACGAGCAGTACTTC.

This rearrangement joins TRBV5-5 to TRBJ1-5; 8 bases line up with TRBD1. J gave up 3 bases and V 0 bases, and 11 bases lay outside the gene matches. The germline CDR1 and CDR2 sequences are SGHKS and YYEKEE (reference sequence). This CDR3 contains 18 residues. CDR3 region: CASSLGLLGQGTNQPQHF. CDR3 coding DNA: TGTGCCAGCAGCTTGGGCCTTTTAGGACAGGGTACCAATCAGCCCCAGCATTTT.

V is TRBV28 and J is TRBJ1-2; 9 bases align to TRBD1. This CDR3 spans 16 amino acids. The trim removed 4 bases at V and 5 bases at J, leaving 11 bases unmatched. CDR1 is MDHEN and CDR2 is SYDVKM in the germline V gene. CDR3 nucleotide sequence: TGTGCCAGCAGTTCCGGGACAGGGACTTTAGAGTATGGCTACACCTTC. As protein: CASSSGTGTLEYGYTF.

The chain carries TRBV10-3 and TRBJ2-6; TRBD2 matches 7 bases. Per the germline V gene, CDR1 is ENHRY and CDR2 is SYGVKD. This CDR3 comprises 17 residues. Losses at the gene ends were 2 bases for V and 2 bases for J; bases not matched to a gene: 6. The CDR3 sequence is CAISEREGLAGANVLTF. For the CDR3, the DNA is TGTGCCATCAGTGAGAGGGAGGGTTTAGCTGGGGCCAACGTCCTGACTTTC.

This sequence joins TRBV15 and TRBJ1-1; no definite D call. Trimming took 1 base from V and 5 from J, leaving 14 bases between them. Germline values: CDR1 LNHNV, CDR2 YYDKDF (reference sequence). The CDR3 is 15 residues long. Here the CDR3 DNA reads TGTGCCACCAGCAGAGTCGCGGGAATGGGGACTGAAGCTTTCTTT. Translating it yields CATSRVAGMGTEAFF. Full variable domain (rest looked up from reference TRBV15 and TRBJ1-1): DAMVIQNPRYQVTQFGKPVTLSCSQTLNHNVMYWYQQKSSQAPKLLFHYYDKDFNNEADTPDNFQSRRPNTSFCFLDIRSPGLGDTAMYLCATSRVAGMGTEAFFGQGTRLTVV.

CDR3 nucleotides: TGTGCCAGCAGTCCCGGCCGTACTTTCGGTACTAGCGGGGGCGCAACGGATACGCAGTATTTT. Translation gives CASSPGRTFGTSGGATDTQYF. This chain uses TRBV28 with TRBJ2-3; 11 bases match TRBD2. This CDR3 contains 21 residues. Germline CDR1 reads MDHEN; CDR2 reads SYDVKM. Unmatched junction bases numbered 25, after V lost 5 bases and J lost 6 bases.